Described below is a single T cell receptor beta chain sequence and its context. This entry is derived from a study of blood T cell repertoires in COVID-19. At the level of the study: There were acute and convalescent COVID-19 samples, and they came from the United States, Italy and Spain. The cDNA or gDNA used as material had been derived from T cells, B-cell-depleted T cells, or PBMCs.

Germline V gene data show CDR1 as SGDLS and CDR2 as YYNGEE. This CDR3 contains 15 residues. With 0 bases removed from V and 6 bases from J, the gap between germline ends came to 13 bases. In the original analysis: Quantification of nucleated cells was approximated via reference gene primer amplification. Clones were sequenced by immunoSEQ multiplex PCR, and TCRdb holds only the in-frame ones, with some missing. That table furnishes V, J and clone size, whereas the DNA furnished D and trimming. The data contain about 280,000 clones, approximately 85% of them seen just once; the ten biggest clones take up about 8.5%.

The chain joins TRBV9 to TRBJ1-5; TRBD1 might be the D (5 bases). The sequenced sample was peripheral blood. The source of this sequence is a man aged 18 to 29 with active or convalescent COVID-19. For the CDR3, the DNA is TGTGCCAGCAGCGTAGGGGTAGGGGAGGGTCAGCCCCAGCATTTT. This codes for CASSVGVGEGQPQHF. The whole variable domain, filled in from reference TRBV9 and TRBJ1-5, reads DSGVTQTPKHLITATGQRVTLRCSPRSGDLSVYWYQQSLDQGLQFLIQYYNGEERAKGNILERFSAQQFPDLHSELNLSSLELGDSALYFCASSVGVGEGQPQHFGDGTRLSIL.